The next 9 T cell receptor beta chains were all read from a single sample in a study of beta chain features in type 1 diabetes. Since all of the isolated RNA was reverse transcribed, expressed TCRB transcripts were what got sequenced. Assay: immunoSEQ multiplex PCR; the TCRdb copy retains only in-frame clones and omits some. Among roughly 150,000 clones listed, approximately 9.1% were seen once. Regarding the study as a whole: There was a moderate but significant shortening of TCRB CDR3s in all four CD4+ subsets of Type 1 diabetes patients.

Their recognized antigens are unknown. Sequencing input: central memory CD4+ T cells from blood. The origin of the receptors is a woman aged 25 to 45 with type 1 diabetes.

This chain connects TRBV11-3 to TRBJ2-3; D not resolved. Germline V gives CDR1 SGHNT, CDR2 YENEEA. Trimming took off 0 bases at V and 3 bases at J, with 7 bases between the two ends. This CDR3 is 14 amino acids long. The chain's CDR3 is CASSLEALTDTQYF. DNA for the CDR3: TGTGCCAGCAGCTTAGAGGCCCTGACAGATACGCAGTATTTT.

This clone was counted only a few times. This chain uses TRBV4-1 with TRBJ2-7; D is unclear. The CDR3 is 11 residues long. Germline CDR1 and CDR2: MGHRA and YSYEKL. V was pared by 6 bases and J by 5 bases, with 8 bases between. DNA for the CDR3: TGCGCCAGCAGGGGCCGCGACGAGCAGTACTTC. Amino acids: CASRGRDEQYF.

J is TRBJ2-6 and V is TRBV28; unclear D gene. This CDR3 is 14 amino acids long. The V end lost 2 bases, the J end lost 0 bases, and 2 bases lay between the germline ends. Germline-derived CDR1 and CDR2 are MDHEN and SYDVKM. CDR3 bases: TGTGCCAGCAGTTTACACTCTGGGGCCAACGTCCTGACTTTC. Its translation is CASSLHSGANVLTF.

This clone was seen just once. V usage is TRBV5-6 and J usage is TRBJ2-3; TRBD2 matches 7 bases. Germline V CDR1 and CDR2: SGHDT, YYEEEE. This CDR3 contains 15 residues. The trim removed 4 bases at V and 5 bases at J, leaving 10 bases unmatched. CDR3 protein: CASSQRGLEIDTQYF. DNA of the CDR3: TGTGCCAGCAGCCAAAGAGGACTAGAAATAGATACGCAGTATTTT.

This clone was recorded a few times. The chain carries TRBV6-6 and TRBJ2-7; a weak D match, TRBD1 (6 bases). The CDR3 covers 13 residues. CDR1 and CDR2 (germline): MNHNY, SVGAGI (reference sequence). V was shortened by 7 bases and J by 6 bases, with 16 bases between the two germline ends. The CDR3 nucleotides read TGTGCCAGCACCAATCCCACAGGGCTCGAGCAGTACTTC. Encoded protein: CASTNPTGLEQYF.

This clone was seen a few times. The rearrangement links TRBV7-3 to TRBJ1-1; weak D call: TRBD1 (5 bases). There are 14 residues in the CDR3. The germline gives CDR1 SGHTA, CDR2 FQGTGA. The germline V and J ends were trimmed by 5 bases and 4 bases, with 14 bases remaining between them. CDR3 in amino acids: CASSPGGVGTEAFF. The CDR3, as DNA: TGTGCCAGCAGCCCGGGGGGGGTCGGCACTGAAGCTTTCTTT.

This chain links TRBV2 with TRBJ1-1; 8 bases match TRBD1. CDR1 is SNHLY, CDR2 FYNNEI, per germline. The CDR3 consists of 15 residues. V was pared by 6 bases and J by 1 base, with 7 bases of the junction left unmatched. The CDR3 DNA sequence: TGTGCCAGCAGCCTACAGGGACAGGAGAACACTGAAGCTTTCTTT. This encodes CASSLQGQENTEAFF. The whole variable domain, filled in from reference TRBV2 and TRBJ1-1, reads EPEVTQTPSHQVTQMGQEVILRCVPISNHLYFYWYRQILGQKVEFLVSFYNNEISEKSEIFDDQFSVERPDGSNFTLKIRSTKLEDSAMYFCASSLQGQENTEAFFGQGTRLTVV.

This clone was seen a handful of times. The V gene is TRBV5-4, the J gene TRBJ1-2, with TRBD1 matching 7 bases. Unmatched junction bases numbered 10, after V lost 4 bases and J lost 10 bases. This CDR3 is 13 amino acids long. Germline CDR1 and CDR2: SGHNT and YYREEE (reference sequence). DNA of the CDR3: TGTGCCAGCAGCCGAGACAGGGTTGATTACTACACCTTC. This encodes CASSRDRVDYYTF. Full variable domain (missing parts from reference TRBV5-4 and TRBJ1-2): ETGVTQSPTHLIKTRGQQVTLRCSSQSGHNTVSWYQQALGQGPQFIFQYYREEENGRGNFPPRFSGLQFPNYSSELNVNALELDDSALYLCASSRDRVDYYTFGSGTRLTVV.

A few counts support this clone. The same CDR3 also results from other DNA sequences found in this sample. The CDR3 DNA follows: TGTGCCAGCAGCTTACGGGGGAGCGGGACAGATACGCAGTATTTT. Encoded protein: CASSLRGSGTDTQYF. V usage is TRBV7-3 and J usage is TRBJ2-3, with a tentative D call TRBD2 (6 bases). Germline CDR1 and CDR2: SGHTA and FQGTGA. Trimming cost V 2 bases and J 3 bases, with 12 bases left between them. The CDR3 extends over 15 amino acids. The variable domain in full, with the rest retrieved from reference TRBV7-3 and TRBJ2-3, is GAGVSQTPSNKVTEKGKYVELRCDPISGHTALYWYRQSLGQGPEFLIYFQGTGAADDSGLPNDRFFAVRPEGSVSTLKIQRTERGDSAVYLCASSLRGSGTDTQYFGPGTRLTVL.